This TCR beta chain is from a study of T cells in Graves' hyperthyroidism and ophthalmopathy (dated by TCRdb to the late 2010s). Notes on the research overall: Peripheral blood was sampled at the time of initial diagnosis, prior to any treatment. To identify distinguishing TCR V-J signatures, a discovery cohort of about 100 patients was used, comprising 43 with Graves' ophthalmopathy and some 60 with stable Graves' hyperthyroidism. Prospective prediction of ophthalmopathy was tested in an independent validation cohort of 18 to 20 hyperthyroidism patients and some 17 patients who later progressed to ophthalmopathy. The 100 discovery patients were randomly divided into training and test sets at a 7:3 ratio. In roughly six Graves' hyperthyroidism patients, the study also compared T-cell repertoires from thyroid tissue with T-cell repertoires from blood. After blood sampling, hyperthyroidism patients were treated with methimazole at a starting dose of 30 mg daily, and ophthalmopathy patients were treated with high-dose intravenous methylprednisolone. TCR Vbeta CDR3 sequencing of approximately 140 peripheral blood samples (under 45 ophthalmopathy, 75 hyperthyroidism and some 17 progressor patients) is reported in the paper. Overall study results and their limits: Most expanded thyroid clonotypes (frequency above 0.001) were also detected in blood, suggesting blood repertoires may reflect thyroid immune responses. During validation, the model predicted progression to ophthalmopathy a median of approximately 6.5 months ahead of onset, with 60% to 71% sensitivity and under 85% specificity. No statistical method was used to set the sample size in advance, and investigators knew the group allocation. A 13 V-J signature model separated ophthalmopathy from stable hyperthyroidism, with around 90% sensitivity and roughly 81% specificity in cross-validation and 80%/75% in testing.

TCR beta CDR3 regions were amplified from RNA transcripts. The first round of RT-PCR for the TCR CDR3 was performed with the HTBI primer set and the Qiagen OneStep RT-PCR kit. Libraries were constructed in a second round of multiplex PCR, after which size selection and purification were carried out. The libraries were sequenced on an Illumina HiSeq2000 using paired-end 100 bp reads. The authors' pipeline ran thus. Raw data were processed with SOAPnuke, discarding reads with adapters, uncalled bases, mean Phred below 15, or no exact constant-primer or identifier match. High-quality paired reads were merged with COPE v1.2.5, and unique nucleotide sequences were defined as clonotypes. Clonotypes were aligned to IMGT TRBV, TRBD and TRBJ reference segments using MiTCR v1.1. Analysis was restricted to V-J combinations with a frequency above 0.0001, which covered roughly 99% of repertoires. A TCS score was defined as the ratio of F50 (clonal expansion) to E x V (chaos), with BLOSUM62-based TCRdist applied between CDR3 peptides within each V-J. Welch's t-statistics and random forest reduced fewer than 550 V-J features to roughly 13, which were used in a naive Bayes classifier (R e1071). The public reads were quality trimmed at Q25 with fastp and then assembled into clones with MiXCR by TCRdb, keeping productive beta chains. CDR3 protein duplicates are merged, each entry listing the most common genes and DNA. The V and J calls reflect TCRdb's pipeline rather than the authors' work. In all, the sample holds roughly 720,000 distinct CDR3 sequences, and roughly 17% of those were seen once. Around 15% of the sample lies in the top ten.

Stable Graves' hyperthyroidism was defined as no progression to ophthalmopathy during 18 months of follow-up. Hyperthyroidism patients were aged 18 to 65 years and newly diagnosed, with disease duration of less than 2 months. Any patient with an uncontrolled infection, another autoimmune disease, pregnancy or lactation was excluded. Clinical symptoms, serum thyroxine and TRAb, thyroid ultrasound, and orbital computed tomography formed the basis for the diagnoses. Ficoll-Paque density gradient centrifugation was used to isolate PBMCs from approximately 10 ml of fresh peripheral blood. Total RNA was extracted with Trizol reagent, and quality was checked on an Agilent 2100 Bioanalyzer. Many counts were recorded for this clonotype. Its antigen is not yet known. No qualities accompany the bases; no much larger clone lies one base away. After removal of 2 bases from V and 5 bases from J, the junction retains 2 bases not matched to a gene. The CDR1 and CDR2 encoded by the germline V gene are MDHEN and SYDVKM. The CDR3 sequence holds 14 residues, the cysteine and phenylalanine included. CDR3 DNA only is kept here, 42 bases in frame from base 1.

The chain is made from TRBV28 and TRBJ2-1; 8 junctional bases match TRBD2. The sample was blood. The sequence derives from a man between 50 and 59 years old with Graves' hyperthyroidism. The bases are TGTGCCAGCAGTTTAGGAGCGGGAGACAATGAGCAGTTCTTC. The resulting protein is CASSLGAGDNEQFF. With the portions outside the CDR3 filled from the reference TRBV28 and TRBJ2-1 genes, the complete variable region becomes DVKVTQSSRYLVKRTGEKVFLECVQDMDHENMFWYRQDPGLGLRLIYFSYDVKMKEKGDIPEGYSVSREKKERFSLILESASTNQTSMYLCASSLGAGDNEQFFGPGTRLTVL.